This is a list of T cell receptor beta chains from one sample in a study. One entry per CDR3 protein results from TCRdb running MiXCR on the RT-PCR reads. Of more than 550,000 distinct CDR3 sequences listed, 14% were seen once; the top ten hold 3.6%. Sequenced material: memory CD4+ T cells from blood. The receptors shown here come from a female donor in good health, serving as a healthy control. Both conserved end residues are part of each CDR3. Fields, in order: V gene, D gene, J gene, clone size, CDR3 DNA, CDR3 protein. The D gene is left open where the match is weak. For some rows the clone size is stated as once, few or many, or as a class when expanded; others skip it.

TRBV4-1	-	TRBJ1-5	-	TGCGCCAGCAGCCAAGTGGACACCAAAGGCCAGCCCCAGCATTTT	CASSQVDTKGQPQHF
TRBV20-1	TRBD2	TRBJ2-7	-	TGCAGTGCTAGAGACGCTCAAAGCGGGAGGCTGACCTCCTACGAGCAGTACTTC	CSARDAQSGRLTSYEQYF
TRBV5-1	TRBD1	TRBJ2-2	few	TGCGCCAGCAGGGCTCCGGGACAGGGGTCATCCGGGGAGCTGTTTTTT	CASRAPGQGSSGELFF
TRBV11-1	-	TRBJ1-5	-	TGTGCCAGCAGCTTAGCGTCTAGTCAGGCCAATCAGCCCCAGCATTTT	CASSLASSQANQPQHF
TRBV3-1	-	TRBJ1-1	few	TGTGCCAGCAGCCGCTATGATACTCTGACTGAAGCTTTCTTT	CASSRYDTLTEAFF
TRBV9	TRBD1	TRBJ1-6	-	TGTGCCAGCAGCGCACAACAGGGGCGAAATAATTCACCCCTCCACTTT	CASSAQQGRNNSPLHF
TRBV5-1	TRBD1	TRBJ1-1	many	TGCGCCAGCAGCCTGAACAGGGGAAGCACTGAAGCTTTCTTT	CASSLNRGSTEAFF
TRBV20-1	-	TRBJ2-1	few	TGCAGTGCCCCGGGCCCCTCCCCCGGTGAGCAGTTCTTC	CSAPGPSPGEQFF
TRBV10-3	-	TRBJ1-1	-	TGTGCCATCAGTGAAGACAGATCAAACACTGAAGCTTTCTTT	CAISEDRSNTEAFF
TRBV6-6	-	TRBJ1-3	few	TGTGCCGGAATCGAGATGGGGGTATCCTCTGGAAACACCATATATTTT	CAGIEMGVSSGNTIYF
TRBV7-3	-	TRBJ2-3	many	TGTGAACGGGGTCCAAACACAGATACGCAGTATTTT	CERGPNTDTQYF
TRBV7-2	-	TRBJ1-4	many	TGTGCCAGCAGCTCAGACAGAGAAAAACTGTTTTTT	CASSSDREKLFF
TRBV29-1	-	TRBJ2-7	many	TGCAGCGTTGGGGCAGCTCAAACCTACGAGCAGTACTTC	CSVGAAQTYEQYF
TRBV7-6	TRBD1	TRBJ1-2	few	TGTGCCAGCAGCTTCAGCGGACAGGGGGGCCTAACCTTC	CASSFSGQGGLTF
TRBV20-1	-	TRBJ1-6	few	TGCAGTGCTACAGGGAAAGGCGTGAGGTCACCCCTCCACTTT	CSATGKGVRSPLHF
TRBV10-3	TRBD1	TRBJ2-7	many	TGTGCCATCAGTGACTTTCGGACAGGGGGCTACGAGCAGTACTTC	CAISDFRTGGYEQYF
TRBV7-8	-	TRBJ1-6	few	TGTGCCAGCAGCTCTGAAGCCTTCGGTTCACCCCTCCACTTT	CASSSEAFGSPLHF
TRBV20-1	TRBD2	TRBJ2-7	-	TGCAGTGCTAGGGGGGGACTAGCGGGAGTCTCGAGCTCCTACGAGCAGTACTTC	CSARGGLAGVSSSYEQYF
TRBV7-9	-	TRBJ2-1	once	TGTGCCAGCAGGCCTAACACGGGACGTGGATACAATGAGCAGTTCTTC	CASRPNTGRGYNEQFF
TRBV6-5	TRBD2	TRBJ2-7	many	TGTGCCAGCAGACTAACTCCGGGACTAGCGGGAGGAACGAAGGACGAGCAGTACTTC	CASRLTPGLAGGTKDEQYF
TRBV4-3	-	TRBJ2-5	-	TGCGCCAGCAGCCAAGAGACGGCTTACCAAGAGACCCAGTACTTC	CASSQETAYQETQYF
TRBV6-5	-	TRBJ2-1	many	TGTGCCAGCAGCGTTCACCCCCGACGGAGCTCCTACAATGAGCAGTTCTTC	CASSVHPRRSSYNEQFF
TRBV5-1	-	TRBJ1-2	few	TGCGCCAGCAGCTTGGCCTCCTCCCATGGCTACACCTTC	CASSLASSHGYTF
TRBV20-1	TRBD1	TRBJ1-4	once	TGCAGTGCTAGTGCTTCGACAGGGATAAATGAAAAACTGTTTTTT	CSASASTGINEKLFF
TRBV11-1	TRBD2	TRBJ2-5	few	TGTGCCAGCAGTCCAGGGCTAGCGGGAGTAGTGGAGACCCAGTACTTC	CASSPGLAGVVETQYF
TRBV7-2	-	TRBJ1-2	-	TGTGCCAGCAGTGGGGGGCAGGGTGTAGGCTACACCTTC	CASSGGQGVGYTF
TRBV7-9	-	TRBJ1-3	many	TGTGCCAGCAGCGCTCTACAGGGATTGGGCGGAAACACCATATATTTT	CASSALQGLGGNTIYF
TRBV5-1	TRBD1	TRBJ1-3	many	TGCGCCAGCAGCACCGGACAGGGCCCTGGAAACACCATATATTTT	CASSTGQGPGNTIYF
TRBV29-1	-	TRBJ2-3	-	TGCAGCTCCGGGCCAACAGATACGCAGTATTTT	CSSGPTDTQYF
TRBV19	-	TRBJ1-2	-	TGTGCCACCAGGGTTGCCGGGGGCTATGGCTACACCTTC	CATRVAGGYGYTF
TRBV12-3/TRBV12-4	-	TRBJ2-2	few	TGTGCCAGCAGCCGTCACGGGGCAATCACCGGGGAGCTGTTTTTT	CASSRHGAITGELFF
TRBV6-6	-	TRBJ2-3	many	TGTGCCAGCAGTCAGGCGGGGGATACGCAGTATTTT	CASSQAGDTQYF
TRBV6-6	TRBD1	TRBJ2-7	many	TGTGCCAGCAGTCGACAGGGGGCCACCTACGAGCAGTACTTC	CASSRQGATYEQYF
TRBV15	-	TRBJ2-5	many	TGTGCCACCAGCAGAGCCGCAGCAGAGACCCAGTACTTC	CATSRAAAETQYF
TRBV4-3	-	TRBJ1-5	many	TGCGCCAGCAGCCAAGACTGGGGTGTTGGTCAGCCCCAGCATTTT	CASSQDWGVGQPQHF
TRBV12-3/TRBV12-4	-	TRBJ1-6	-	TGTGCCAGCAGTCCCTTAAGAAATTCACCCCTCAACTTT	CASSPLRNSPLNF
TRBV10-3	TRBD2	TRBJ2-2	few	TGTGCCATCGGGGGGGATTACACCGGGGAGCTGTTTTTT	CAIGGDYTGELFF
TRBV28	-	TRBJ1-6	few	TGTGCCAGCAGTTTATCCCAGGGACTCCCCGCACCCCTCCACTTT	CASSLSQGLPAPLHF
TRBV5-1	TRBD2	TRBJ2-1	few	TGCGCCAGCATGATGACAAGCGGGACGGTTGAGCAGTTCTTC	CASMMTSGTVEQFF